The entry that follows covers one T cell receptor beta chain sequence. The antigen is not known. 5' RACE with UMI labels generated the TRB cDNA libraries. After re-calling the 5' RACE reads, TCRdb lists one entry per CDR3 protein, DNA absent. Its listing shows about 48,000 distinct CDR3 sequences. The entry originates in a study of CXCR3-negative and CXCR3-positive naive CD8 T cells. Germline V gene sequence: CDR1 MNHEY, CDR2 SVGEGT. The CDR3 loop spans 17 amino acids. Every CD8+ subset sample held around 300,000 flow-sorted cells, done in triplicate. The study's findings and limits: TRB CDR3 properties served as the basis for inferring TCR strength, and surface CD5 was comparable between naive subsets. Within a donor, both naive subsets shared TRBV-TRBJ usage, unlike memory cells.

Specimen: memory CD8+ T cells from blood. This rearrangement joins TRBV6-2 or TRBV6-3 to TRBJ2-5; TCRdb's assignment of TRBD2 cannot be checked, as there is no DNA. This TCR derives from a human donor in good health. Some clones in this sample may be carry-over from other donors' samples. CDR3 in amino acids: CASILTGGLAGEETQYF.